This T cell receptor beta chain was obtained from a study of early T cells in non-severe SARS-CoV-2 infection. On the study more broadly: Sequencing of unsorted whole blood was done on bulk RNA, leaving chains unpaired. Regarding the study as a whole: VDJdb matches were skewed toward anti-spike CD8 T cell responses.

The CDR3 length is 13 residues. The V and J ends lost 0 bases and 9 bases respectively, with 12 bases between them. Per germline, CDR1 SQVTM and CDR2 ANQGSEA. Unique molecular identifier tags were affixed to discrete cDNA molecules. Each CDR3 protein gets one entry after TCRdb re-called the 5' RACE reads with MiXCR. The table includes around 70,000 distinct CDR3 sequences, 10% to 15% detected once. There are a few counts of this clonotype. The target antigen is unknown. The receptor's source is an adult who was a healthcare worker with PCR-confirmed SARS-CoV-2 infection or an uninfected control (not recorded which). The V gene is TRBV29-1, the J gene TRBJ1-3, with a possible D match to TRBD1 (5 bases). Sequencing input: whole blood. CDR3 sequence (DNA): TGCAGCGTTGAAGATCGGAGGGGCTTCACCATATATTTT. Translating gives CSVEDRRGFTIYF.